What follows is one T cell receptor beta chain and its context. The data derive from a study of blood T cell repertoires in COVID-19. Study at large: From the United States, Italy and Spain came samples of acute and convalescent COVID-19. PBMCs, B-cell-depleted T cells, or T cells were the source of the cDNA or gDNA that made up the material.

TCRdb's table, derived via immunoSEQ multiplex PCR, lists solely in-frame clones and lacks some. The repertoire holds approximately 150,000 clones, around 84% seen once, with less than 6% in the top ten. This CDR3 is built from 13 residues. With 7 bases removed from V and 8 bases from J, the gap between germline ends came to 15 bases. Germline loops: CDR1 LGHDT, CDR2 YNNKEL (reference sequence). Individuals aged roughly 18 to 95 years were recruited from 24 US areas. Clinical history as reported by participants underpinned cohort assignment. The sequence came from a man aged 35 to 55 who had recovered from COVID-19. Sequencing was performed on PBMCs or T cells enriched from blood (not recorded which). V and J are TRBV3-1 (or the pseudogene TRBV3-2) and TRBJ2-4, with D possibly matching TRBD2 (7 bases). Here the CDR3 reads CASNGAGADIQYF. CDR3 in DNA: TGTGCCAGCAACGGGGCGGGGGCCGACATTCAGTACTTC.